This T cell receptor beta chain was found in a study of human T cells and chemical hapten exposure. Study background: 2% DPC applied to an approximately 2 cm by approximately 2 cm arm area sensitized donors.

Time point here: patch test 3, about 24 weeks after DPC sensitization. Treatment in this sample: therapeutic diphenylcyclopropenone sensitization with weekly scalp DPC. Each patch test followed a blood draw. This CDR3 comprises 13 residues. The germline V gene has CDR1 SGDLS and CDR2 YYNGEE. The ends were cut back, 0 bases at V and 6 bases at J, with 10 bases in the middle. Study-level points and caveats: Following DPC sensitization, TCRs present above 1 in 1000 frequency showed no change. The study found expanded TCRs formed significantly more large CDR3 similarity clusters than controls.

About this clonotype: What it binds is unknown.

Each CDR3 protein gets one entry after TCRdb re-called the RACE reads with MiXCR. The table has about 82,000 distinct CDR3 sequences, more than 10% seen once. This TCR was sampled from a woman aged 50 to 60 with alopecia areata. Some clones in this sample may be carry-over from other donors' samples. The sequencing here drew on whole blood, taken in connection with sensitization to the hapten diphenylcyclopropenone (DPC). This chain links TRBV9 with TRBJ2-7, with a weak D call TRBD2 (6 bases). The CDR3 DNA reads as TGTGCCAGCAGCGTAGCTCCCGGGGGCGAGCAGTACTTC. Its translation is CASSVAPGGEQYF.